The 10 T cell receptor beta chains below all came from one sample that was sequenced in a study of cytotoxic CD8 clonotypes in ibrutinib-treated CLL. The data were produced by immunoSEQ multiplex PCR, yet TCRdb's version contains in-frame clones alone and is incomplete. The sample has approximately 330,000 clones; around four fifths are singletons. The source material was PBMCs, sampled before ibrutinib treatment. These receptors all stem from a human donor with chronic lymphocytic leukemia.

The chain employs TRBV11-1 and TRBJ2-7; D uncertain. Germline V gene data show CDR1 as SGHAT and CDR2 as FQDESV (reference sequence). The CDR3 covers 15 residues. V was trimmed by 0 bases and J by 3 bases, leaving 12 bases between them. This CDR3 is CASSLALRLSYEQYF. CDR3 DNA sequence: TGTGCCAGCAGCTTAGCCCTCAGACTGAGCTACGAGCAGTACTTC.

The chain links TRBV4-3 to TRBJ2-5; D is perhaps TRBD2 (6 bases). The CDR3 length is 16 residues. With 1 base removed from V and 5 bases from J, the gap between germline ends came to 17 bases. Per germline, CDR1 LGHNA and CDR2 YSLEER. The CDR3 reads CASSQGGAGPGETQYF. CDR3 coding DNA: TGCGCCAGCAGCCAAGGGGGCGCGGGACCGGGTGAGACCCAGTACTTC.

This chain uses TRBV5-1 with TRBJ2-7; 14 nucleotides agree with TRBD2. Germline lookup yields CDR1 SGHRS and CDR2 YFSETQ. The CDR3 is made up of 15 amino acids. Trimming cost V 4 bases and J 3 bases; bases outside gene matches: 3. CDR3 amino acids: CASSQGLAGGYEQYF. CDR3 DNA sequence: TGCGCCAGCAGCCAAGGACTAGCGGGGGGCTACGAGCAGTACTTC.

V is TRBV5-1 and J is TRBJ1-1; 10 bases agree with TRBD1. Per germline, CDR1 SGHRS and CDR2 YFSETQ. V gave up 4 bases and J gave up 7 bases; unmatched junction bases: 4. This CDR3 has 13 amino acids. DNA for the CDR3: TGCGCCAGCAGCACGGGACAGGGGTTTGAAGCTTTCTTT. This codes for CASSTGQGFEAFF.

There are a few counts of this clone. The chain combines TRBV19 with TRBJ1-3, with 7 bases fitting TRBD1. Germline-derived CDR1 and CDR2 are LNHDA and SQIVND (reference sequence). Trimming removed 7 bases from V and 1 base from J; junction bases left unmatched: 4. CDR3 length: 14 amino acids. DNA for the CDR3: TGTGCCAGTAATGAGGGGGCTTCTGGAAACACCATATATTTT. It yields the protein CASNEGASGNTIYF.

The V gene is TRBV15, the J gene TRBJ2-1; 8 bases are shared with TRBD2. The CDR3 loop spans 12 amino acids. The germline V gene has CDR1 LNHNV and CDR2 YYDKDF (reference sequence). With 9 bases clipped from V and 3 bases from J, the junction kept 1 base outside the gene matches. CDR3 DNA sequence: TGTGCCACGGGACTAGTCTACAATGAGCAGTTCTTC. It yields the protein CATGLVYNEQFF.

The chain has TRBV6-1 and TRBJ1-1; no clear D gene. V was shortened by 1 base and J by 4 bases, with 13 bases between the two germline ends. This CDR3 comprises 15 residues. Germline V gene data show CDR1 as MNHNS and CDR2 as SASEGT. Here the CDR3 reads CASSEGWGQSTEAFF. The CDR3 coding sequence is TGTGCCAGCAGTGAAGGTTGGGGTCAGAGCACTGAAGCTTTCTTT.

This chain links TRBV12-5 with TRBJ2-7; 10 bases are shared with TRBD2. Germline V lookup: CDR1 LGHNT, CDR2 FRNRAP. This CDR3 comprises 15 residues. The V and J ends lost 2 bases and 4 bases, in that order; junction bases with no gene match: 5. CDR3 DNA sequence: TGTGCTAGTGGTTTGTCTAGCGGGAGTTCGTACGAGCAGTACTTC. Protein sequence: CASGLSSGSSYEQYF.

V is TRBV30 and J is TRBJ1-1; D might be TRBD1 (5 bases). This CDR3 contains 13 residues. The germline CDR1 and CDR2 sequences are GTSNPN and SVGIG (reference sequence). The V end was cut by 0 bases, the J end by 4 bases, with 9 bases between. The CDR3 protein is CAWSVAGITEAFF. CDR3 nucleotide sequence: TGTGCCTGGAGTGTGGCAGGGATCACTGAAGCTTTCTTT. Based on the CDR3 plus reference TRBV30 and TRBJ1-1, the full variable domain is SQTIHQWPATLVQPVGSPLSLECTVEGTSNPNLYWYRQAAGRGLQLLFYSVGIGQISSEVPQNLSASRPQDRQFILSSKKLLLSDSGFYLCAWSVAGITEAFFGQGTRLTVV.

J is TRBJ2-7 and V is TRBV5-1; 7 bases line up with TRBD1. J gave up 3 bases and V 1 base, and 10 bases lay outside the gene matches. The CDR3 has 16 residues. Germline loops: CDR1 SGHRS, CDR2 YFSETQ. CDR3: CASSLSPHDRVYEQYF. CDR3 nucleotide sequence: TGCGCCAGCAGCTTGTCACCGCATGACAGGGTCTACGAGCAGTACTTC.